A single sample is the source of the 4 T cell receptor beta chains below, sequenced in a study of response to subunit inactivated influenza vaccine. TCRdb itself ran the RT-PCR reads through MiXCR, one entry per CDR3 protein. This table has some 500,000 distinct CDR3 sequences, 10% to 15% appearing once. The sample here was PBMCs from blood, taken 45 days after vaccination. These receptors all stem from a man aged 50-59 years who received an inactivated influenza vaccine.

A few counts support this clonotype. CDR3 DNA sequence: TGTGCCAGCAGCCGCGCAGGGACACTCCTGCGAGATACGCAGTATTTT. Translated, it gives CASSRAGTLLRDTQYF. The J gene is TRBJ2-3, the V gene TRBV9; a possible D gene is TRBD1 (6 bases). The CDR3 contains 16 residues. Trimming removed 4 bases at V and 5 bases at J, with 20 bases between. Per the germline V gene, CDR1 is SGDLS and CDR2 is YYNGEE. Based on the CDR3 plus reference TRBV9 and TRBJ2-3, the full variable domain is DSGVTQTPKHLITATGQRVTLRCSPRSGDLSVYWYQQSLDQGLQFLIQYYNGEERAKGNILERFSAQQFPDLHSELNLSSLELGDSALYFCASSRAGTLLRDTQYFGPGTRLTVL.

V and J are TRBV12-3 or TRBV12-4 and TRBJ1-4; D remains unclear. The CDR3 has 12 amino acids. The ends were cut back, 6 bases at V and 8 bases at J, with 10 bases in the middle. In nucleotides, the CDR3 is TGTGCCAGCAGCAGCGAGGAGGAAAAACTGTTTTTT. It codes for CASSSEEEKLFF.

This clonotype appeared a few times. The CDR3 nucleotides read TGTGCCAGCAGCCCAGGATGGGGAGAGGATTCACCCCTCCACTTT. This encodes CASSPGWGEDSPLHF. V gene TRBV12-3 or TRBV12-4 combines with J gene TRBJ1-6; D gene uncertain. V was clipped by 6 bases and J by 8 bases, with 17 bases between them. The CDR3 loop spans 15 amino acids.

This clonotype was seen ten or more times. This chain connects TRBV5-1 to TRBJ2-7, with D possibly TRBD2 on 6 matching bases. From germline, CDR1 is SGHRS and CDR2 YFSETQ. The CDR3 sequence is 13 residues long. V lost 0 bases and J 3 bases, leaving 7 bases between the germline ends. This CDR3 is CASSLGLDYEQYF. The DNA of the CDR3 is TGCGCCAGCAGCTTGGGACTAGACTACGAGCAGTACTTC.